These T cell receptor beta chains were read from a single sample in a study of T cell responses to AZD1222 COVID-19 vaccine. TCRdb's copy holds only in-frame clones and misses some; the assay was immunoSEQ multiplex PCR. The sample carries roughly 180,000 clones, just over 90% recorded once. Sample: peripheral blood, taken 28 days after the second AZD1222 dose. These TCRs come from an adult who received the AZD1222 COVID-19 vaccine. Each CDR3 is given with its conserved first and last residue. Fields, in order: V gene, CDR3 length, CDR3 protein.

v_gene: TRBV29-1; len: 14; CDR3aa: CSVERAGGYNEQFF
v_gene: TRBV19; len: 15; CDR3aa: CASSSHRAGAYGYTF
v_gene: TRBV30; len: 13; CDR3aa: CAWMRNYNSPLHF
v_gene: TRBV10-3; len: 14; CDR3aa: CAISDGTSTDTQYF
v_gene: TRBV7-2; len: 15; CDR3aa: CASSSEGGSQQPQHF
v_gene: TRBV9; len: 15; CDR3aa: CASSPGTSGFNEQFF
v_gene: TRBV4-1; len: 15; CDR3aa: CASSQVGNSGNTIYF
v_gene: TRBV25-1; len: 17; CDR3aa: CASSPKVGAPNTGELFF
v_gene: TRBV29-1; len: 12; CDR3aa: CISGGPGDTQYF
v_gene: TRBV2; len: 15; CDR3aa: CASSSRLAGVYEQYF
v_gene: TRBV4-1; len: 19; CDR3aa: CASSAQLGQGKSSGNTIYF
v_gene: TRBV5-1; len: 14; CDR3aa: CASSLWGANYGYTF
v_gene: TRBV7-8; len: 11; CDR3aa: CASSLADEQYF
v_gene: TRBV6-2/TRBV6-3; len: 13; CDR3aa: CASSTREHYGYTF
v_gene: TRBV9; len: 15; CDR3aa: CASSPGQMAGSPLHF
v_gene: TRBV9; len: 12; CDR3aa: CASSVVGGGYTF
v_gene: TRBV6-5; len: 12; CDR3aa: CASSELVGEAFF
v_gene: TRBV27; len: 16; CDR3aa: CASSARDRPTNEKLFF
v_gene: TRBV7-9; len: 16; CDR3aa: CASSPVSGLAKNIQYF
v_gene: TRBV2; len: 15; CDR3aa: CASSVYRGTNEKLFF